This is a list of T cell receptor beta chains from one sample in a study of T cell responses to AZD1222 COVID-19 vaccine. Clones were read by immunoSEQ multiplex PCR, and TCRdb kept only the in-frame ones, dropping some. The sample contains 100,000 or so clones, 80% to 90% of which appear only once. The source was peripheral blood, collected 28 days after the second AZD1222 dose. The receptors were gathered from an adult who received the AZD1222 COVID-19 vaccine. Both conserved end residues are trimmed from each CDR3.

V: TRBV4-3; length: 11; J: TRBJ1-4; CDR3: ASSPRGGWKLF
V: TRBV7-3; length: 12; J: TRBJ2-1; CDR3: ASSLSGVIDEQF
V: TRBV2; length: 9; J: TRBJ2-7; CDR3: ASSVAQAQY
V: TRBV6-1; length: 16; J: TRBJ2-7; CDR3: ASSEAPGLAGGNYEQY
V: TRBV3-1/TRBV3-2; length: 10; J: TRBJ2-3; CDR3: ASSFGGDTQY
V: TRBV6-6; length: 11; J: TRBJ2-7; CDR3: ASSGTGSYEQY
V: TRBV6-2/TRBV6-3; length: 12; J: TRBJ2-7; CDR3: ASSYSAGGLGQY
V: TRBV5-5; length: 16; J: TRBJ2-3; CDR3: ASSPAGVSGRETDTQY
V: TRBV2; length: 11; J: TRBJ1-1; CDR3: ASTPQGWAEAF
V: TRBV6-5; length: 11; J: TRBJ2-7; CDR3: ASRLGANYEQY
V: TRBV23-1; length: 13; J: TRBJ1-1; CDR3: ASSQSTGTGTEAF
V: TRBV5-1; length: 12; J: TRBJ2-7; CDR3: ASSLGQGGYEQY
V: TRBV3-1/TRBV3-2; length: 15; J: TRBJ1-5; CDR3: ASSQTRHRDSNQPQH
V: TRBV7-9; length: 12; J: TRBJ1-2; CDR3: ASSLGQGYHGYT
V: TRBV28; length: 13; J: TRBJ2-6; CDR3: ASSPVSSGANVLT
V: TRBV12-3/TRBV12-4; length: 9; J: TRBJ1-1; CDR3: ASNSGQEAF
V: TRBV14; length: 15; J: TRBJ2-3; CDR3: ASSQAPLGLPNDTQY
V: TRBV18; length: 11; J: TRBJ1-4; CDR3: ASSRSSNEKLF
V: TRBV27; length: 13; J: TRBJ2-7; CDR3: ASSKSAGISYEQY
V: TRBV3-1/TRBV3-2; length: 11; J: TRBJ2-1; CDR3: ASSQGRTNEQF
V: TRBV7-2; length: 13; J: TRBJ2-2; CDR3: ASSLESAAAGELF
V: TRBV27; length: 11; J: TRBJ1-1; CDR3: ASSLGRYTEAF
V: TRBV19; length: 10; J: TRBJ1-5; CDR3: ASSTQNQPQH